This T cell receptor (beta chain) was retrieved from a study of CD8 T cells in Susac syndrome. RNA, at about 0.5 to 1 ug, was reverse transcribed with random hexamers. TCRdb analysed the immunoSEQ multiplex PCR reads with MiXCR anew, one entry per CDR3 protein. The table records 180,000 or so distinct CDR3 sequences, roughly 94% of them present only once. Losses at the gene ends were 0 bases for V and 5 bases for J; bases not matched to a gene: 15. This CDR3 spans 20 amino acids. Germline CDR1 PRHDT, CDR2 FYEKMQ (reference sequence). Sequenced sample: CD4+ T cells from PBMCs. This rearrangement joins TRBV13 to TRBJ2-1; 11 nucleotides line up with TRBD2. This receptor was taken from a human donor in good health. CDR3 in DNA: TGTGCCAGCAGCTTAGGCTCTACTAGCGGGAGCATGAGGGTTCACAATGAGCAGTTCTTC. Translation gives CASSLGSTSGSMRVHNEQFF. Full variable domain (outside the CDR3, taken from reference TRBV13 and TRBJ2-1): AAGVIQSPRHLIKEKRETATLKCYPIPRHDTVYWYQQGPGQDPQFLISFYEKMQSDKGSIPDRFSAQQFSDYHSELNMSSLELGDSALYFCASSLGSTSGSMRVHNEQFFGPGTRLTVL.